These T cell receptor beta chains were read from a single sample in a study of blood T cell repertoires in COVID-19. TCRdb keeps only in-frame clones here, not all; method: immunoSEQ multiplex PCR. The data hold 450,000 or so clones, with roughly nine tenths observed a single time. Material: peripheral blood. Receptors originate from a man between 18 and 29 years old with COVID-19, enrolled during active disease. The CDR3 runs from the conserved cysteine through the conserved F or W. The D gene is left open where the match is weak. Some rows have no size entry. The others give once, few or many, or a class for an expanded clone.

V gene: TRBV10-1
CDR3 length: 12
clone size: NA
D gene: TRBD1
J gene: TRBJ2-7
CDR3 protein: CASSPDRGEQYF
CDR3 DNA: TGCGCCAGCAGTCCAGACAGGGGGGAGCAGTACTTC

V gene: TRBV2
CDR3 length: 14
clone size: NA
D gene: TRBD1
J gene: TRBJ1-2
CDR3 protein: CASSEDRGRYGYTF
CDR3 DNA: TGTGCCAGCAGTGAAGACAGGGGACGGTATGGCTACACCTTC

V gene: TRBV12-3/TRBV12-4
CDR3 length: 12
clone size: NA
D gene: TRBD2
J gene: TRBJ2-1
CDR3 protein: CASRGLAIEQFF
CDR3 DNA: TGTGCCAGCAGGGGACTAGCGATAGAGCAGTTCTTC

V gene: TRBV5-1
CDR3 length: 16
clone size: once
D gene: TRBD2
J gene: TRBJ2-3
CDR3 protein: CASSLAGDGLTDTQYF
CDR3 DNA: TGCGCCAGCAGCCTAGCGGGGGACGGACTTACAGATACGCAGTATTTT

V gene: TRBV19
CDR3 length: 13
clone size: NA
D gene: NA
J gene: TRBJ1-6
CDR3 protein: CASSPRTDSPLHF
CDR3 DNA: TGTGCCAGTAGTCCTCGGACAGATTCACCCCTCCACTTT

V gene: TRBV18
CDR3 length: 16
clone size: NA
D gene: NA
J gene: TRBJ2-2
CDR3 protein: CASSPRLLADTGELFF
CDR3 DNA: TGTGCCAGCTCACCACGTTTACTAGCAGACACCGGGGAGCTGTTTTTT

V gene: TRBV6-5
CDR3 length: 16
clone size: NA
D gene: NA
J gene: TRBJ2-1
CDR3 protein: CASSYSSSVLNNEQFF
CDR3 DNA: TGTGCCAGCAGTTACTCTAGTTCTGTGCTCAACAATGAGCAGTTCTTC

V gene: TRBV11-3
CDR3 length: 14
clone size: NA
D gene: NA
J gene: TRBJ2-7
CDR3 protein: CASSLMFGGYEQYF
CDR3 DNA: TGTGCCAGCAGCTTAATGTTCGGGGGTTACGAGCAGTACTTC

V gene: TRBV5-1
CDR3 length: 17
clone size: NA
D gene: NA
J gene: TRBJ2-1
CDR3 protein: CASSFGGLAEDYNEQFF
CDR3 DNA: TGCGCCAGCAGCTTTGGGGGCCTAGCGGAAGATTACAATGAGCAGTTCTTC

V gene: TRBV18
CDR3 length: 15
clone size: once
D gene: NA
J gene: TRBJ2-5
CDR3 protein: CASSLPPGYQETQYF
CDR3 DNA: TGTGCCAGCTCACTACCTCCAGGGTACCAAGAGACCCAGTACTTC

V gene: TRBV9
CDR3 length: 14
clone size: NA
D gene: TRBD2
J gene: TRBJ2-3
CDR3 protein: CASSESGGDDTQYF
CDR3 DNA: TGTGCCAGCAGCGAAAGCGGGGGGGATGATACGCAGTATTTT

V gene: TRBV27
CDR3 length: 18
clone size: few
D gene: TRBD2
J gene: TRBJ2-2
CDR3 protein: CASSSPGLAPGGTGELFF
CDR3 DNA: TGTGCCAGCAGTTCCCCAGGACTAGCGCCTGGTGGTACCGGGGAGCTGTTTTTT

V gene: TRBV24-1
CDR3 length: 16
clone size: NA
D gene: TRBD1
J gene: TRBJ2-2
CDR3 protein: CATSPQGAANTGELFF
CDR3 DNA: TGTGCCACCAGTCCACAGGGGGCCGCGAACACCGGGGAGCTGTTTTTT

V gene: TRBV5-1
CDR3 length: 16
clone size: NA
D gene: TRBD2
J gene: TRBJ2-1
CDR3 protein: CASSLEIAGAYNEQFF
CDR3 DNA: TGCGCCAGCAGCTTGGAGATAGCGGGGGCCTACAATGAGCAGTTCTTC

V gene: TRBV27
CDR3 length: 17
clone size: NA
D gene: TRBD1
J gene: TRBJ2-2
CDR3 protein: CASSFRTGVGNTGELFF
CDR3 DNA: TGTGCCAGCAGTTTCCGGACAGGAGTAGGTAACACCGGGGAGCTGTTTTTT

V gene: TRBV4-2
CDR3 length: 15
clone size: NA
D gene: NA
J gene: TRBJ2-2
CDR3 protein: CASSTGLTNTGELFF
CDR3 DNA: TGTGCCAGCAGTACGGGACTTACTAACACCGGGGAGCTGTTTTTT

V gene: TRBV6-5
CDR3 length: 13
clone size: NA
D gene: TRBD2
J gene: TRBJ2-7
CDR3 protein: CASSPGLGDEQYF
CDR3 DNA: TGTGCCAGTTCTCCGGGACTAGGGGACGAGCAGTACTTC

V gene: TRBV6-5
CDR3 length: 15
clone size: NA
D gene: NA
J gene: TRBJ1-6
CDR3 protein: CASSYSRTRGSPLHF
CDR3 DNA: TGTGCCAGCAGTTACTCTCGTACCAGGGGTTCACCCCTCCACTTT

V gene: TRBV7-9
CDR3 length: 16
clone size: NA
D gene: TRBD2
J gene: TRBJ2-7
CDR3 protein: CASSFSSGRASYEQYF
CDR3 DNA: TGTGCCAGCAGCTTTTCGAGCGGGAGGGCCTCCTACGAGCAGTACTTC

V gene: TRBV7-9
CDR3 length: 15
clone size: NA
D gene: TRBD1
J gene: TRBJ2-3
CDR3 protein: CASSLGQGITDTQYF
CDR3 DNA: TGTGCCAGCAGCTTGGGACAGGGGATCACAGATACGCAGTATTTT

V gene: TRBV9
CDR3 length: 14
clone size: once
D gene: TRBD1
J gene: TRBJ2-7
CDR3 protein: CASSATGSTYEQYF
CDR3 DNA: TGTGCCAGCAGCGCGACAGGGTCAACCTACGAGCAGTACTTC

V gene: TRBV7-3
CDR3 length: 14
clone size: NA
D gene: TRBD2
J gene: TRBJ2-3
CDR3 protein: CASSLSGTTDTQYF
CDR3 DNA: TGTGCCAGCAGCTTGAGCGGGACCACAGATACGCAGTATTTT

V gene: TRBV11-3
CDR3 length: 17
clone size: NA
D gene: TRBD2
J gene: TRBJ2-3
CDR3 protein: CASSLVSAGGSTDTQYF
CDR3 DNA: TGTGCCAGCAGCTTAGTGAGCGCGGGAGGGAGCACAGATACGCAGTATTTT

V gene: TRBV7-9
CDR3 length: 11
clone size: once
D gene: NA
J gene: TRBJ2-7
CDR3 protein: CASSFTYEQYF
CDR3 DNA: TGTGCCAGCAGCTTCACCTACGAGCAGTACTTC

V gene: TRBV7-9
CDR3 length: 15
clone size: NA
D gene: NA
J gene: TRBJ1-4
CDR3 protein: CASSLRGNLNEKLFF
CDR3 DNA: TGTGCCAGCAGCTTACGCGGGAACCTTAATGAAAAACTGTTTTTT

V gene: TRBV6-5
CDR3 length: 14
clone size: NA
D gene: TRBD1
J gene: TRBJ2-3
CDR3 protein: CASSLTGGADTQYF
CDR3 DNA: TGTGCCAGCAGTCTGACAGGGGGCGCAGATACGCAGTATTTT

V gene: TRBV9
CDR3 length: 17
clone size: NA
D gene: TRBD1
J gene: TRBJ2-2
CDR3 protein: CASSATTGTVNTGELFF
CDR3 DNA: TGTGCCAGCAGCGCAACAACCGGGACAGTGAACACCGGGGAGCTGTTTTTT

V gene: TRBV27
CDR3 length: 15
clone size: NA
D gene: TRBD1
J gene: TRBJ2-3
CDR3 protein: CASSLAYTGVDTQYF
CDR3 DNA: TGTGCCAGCAGTTTAGCTTACACAGGGGTAGATACGCAGTATTTT

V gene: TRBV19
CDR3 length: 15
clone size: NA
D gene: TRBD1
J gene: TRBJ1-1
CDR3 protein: CASSIGHRGLAEAFF
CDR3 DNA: TGTGCCAGTAGTATAGGGCACAGGGGGCTGGCTGAAGCTTTCTTT

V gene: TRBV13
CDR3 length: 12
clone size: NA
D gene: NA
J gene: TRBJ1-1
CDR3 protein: CASSLGRTEAFF
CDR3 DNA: TGTGCCAGCAGCTTGGGGAGGACTGAAGCTTTCTTT

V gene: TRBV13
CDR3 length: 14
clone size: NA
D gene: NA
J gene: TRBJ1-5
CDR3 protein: CASSLGTVNQPQHF
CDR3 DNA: TGTGCCAGCAGCTTAGGAACGGTTAATCAGCCCCAGCATTTT

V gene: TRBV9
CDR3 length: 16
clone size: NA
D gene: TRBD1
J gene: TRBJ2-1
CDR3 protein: CASSVGDRVSYNEQFF
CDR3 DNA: TGTGCCAGCAGCGTGGGGGACAGGGTATCCTACAATGAGCAGTTCTTC

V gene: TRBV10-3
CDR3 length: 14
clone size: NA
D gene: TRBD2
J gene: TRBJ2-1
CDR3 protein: CAIRGTSMANEQFF
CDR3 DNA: TGTGCCATCAGGGGGACTAGTATGGCGAATGAGCAGTTCTTC

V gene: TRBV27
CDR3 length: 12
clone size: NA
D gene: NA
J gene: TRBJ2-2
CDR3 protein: CASSPRFGELFF
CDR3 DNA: TGTGCCAGCAGTCCTCGGTTCGGGGAGCTGTTTTTT

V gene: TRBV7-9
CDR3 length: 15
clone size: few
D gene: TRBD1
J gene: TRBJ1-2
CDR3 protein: CASSSALRGDYGYTF
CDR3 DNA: TGTGCCAGCAGCTCTGCACTCAGGGGGGACTATGGCTACACCTTC

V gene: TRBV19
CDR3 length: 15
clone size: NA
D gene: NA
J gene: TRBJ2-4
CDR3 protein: CASSIEGSPGDIQYF
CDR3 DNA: TGTGCCAGTAGTATAGAAGGGAGTCCGGGGGACATTCAGTACTTC

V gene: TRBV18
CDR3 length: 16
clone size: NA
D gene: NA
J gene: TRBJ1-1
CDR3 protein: CASSLTGVGGAAEAFF
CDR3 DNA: TGTGCCAGCTCCCTTACGGGAGTAGGAGGTGCGGCTGAAGCTTTCTTT

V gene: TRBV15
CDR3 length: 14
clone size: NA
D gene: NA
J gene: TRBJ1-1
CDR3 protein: CATSPHRDNTEAFF
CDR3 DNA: TGTGCCACCAGCCCACACCGGGATAACACTGAAGCTTTCTTT

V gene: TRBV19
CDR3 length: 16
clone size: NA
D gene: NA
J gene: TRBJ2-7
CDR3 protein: CASSIDLGRLNYEQYF
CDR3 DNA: TGTGCCAGTAGTATAGATCTTGGCAGGCTAAACTACGAGCAGTACTTC

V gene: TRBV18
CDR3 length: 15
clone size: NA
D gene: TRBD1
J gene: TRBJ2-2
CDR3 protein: CASSGTATNTGELFF
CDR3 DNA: TGTGCCAGCTCAGGGACAGCGACGAACACCGGGGAGCTGTTTTTT

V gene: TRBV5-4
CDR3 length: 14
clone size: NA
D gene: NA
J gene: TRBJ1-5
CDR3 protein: CASSLDRSNQPQHF
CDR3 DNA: TGTGCCAGCAGCTTGGACAGGAGCAATCAGCCCCAGCATTTT

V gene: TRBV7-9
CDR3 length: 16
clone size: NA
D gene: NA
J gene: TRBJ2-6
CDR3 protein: CASSDFRSSGANVLTF
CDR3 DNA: TGTGCCAGCAGCGATTTTAGATCCTCTGGGGCCAACGTCCTGACTTTC

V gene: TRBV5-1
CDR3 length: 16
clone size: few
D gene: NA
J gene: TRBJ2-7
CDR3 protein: CASSLDGGLAAYEQYF
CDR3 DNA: TGCGCCAGCAGCTTGGACGGGGGGCTAGCGGCCTACGAGCAGTACTTC

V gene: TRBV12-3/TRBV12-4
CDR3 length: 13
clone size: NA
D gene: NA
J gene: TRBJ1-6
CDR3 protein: CASTKQGNSPLHF
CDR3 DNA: TGTGCCAGCACCAAACAGGGTAACTCACCCCTCCACTTT

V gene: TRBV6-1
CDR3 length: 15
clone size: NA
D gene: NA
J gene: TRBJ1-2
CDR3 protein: CASSEGDFRGYGYTF
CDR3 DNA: TGTGCCAGCAGTGAAGGAGACTTCAGGGGCTATGGCTACACCTTC

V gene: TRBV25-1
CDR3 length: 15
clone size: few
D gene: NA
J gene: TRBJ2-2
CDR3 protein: CASSENTGNTGELFF
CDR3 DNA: TGTGCCAGCAGTGAAAATACAGGCAACACCGGGGAGCTGTTTTTT

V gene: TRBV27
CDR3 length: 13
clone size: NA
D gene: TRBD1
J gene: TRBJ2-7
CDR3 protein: CASSWTGSYEQYF
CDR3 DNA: TGTGCCAGCAGTTGGACAGGTTCTTACGAGCAGTACTTC

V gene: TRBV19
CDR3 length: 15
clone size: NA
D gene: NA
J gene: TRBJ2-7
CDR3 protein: CASSFGGRSSYEQYF
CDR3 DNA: TGTGCCAGTAGCTTCGGAGGCAGGAGCTCCTACGAGCAGTACTTC

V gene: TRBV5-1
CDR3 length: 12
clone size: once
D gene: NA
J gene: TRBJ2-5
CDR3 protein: CASSPSQETQYF
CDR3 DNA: TGCGCCAGCAGCCCCTCCCAAGAGACCCAGTACTTC

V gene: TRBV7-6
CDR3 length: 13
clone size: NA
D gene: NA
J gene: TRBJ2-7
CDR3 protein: CASSLPPAYEQYF
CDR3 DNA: TGTGCCAGCAGCTTACCTCCCGCCTACGAGCAGTACTTC

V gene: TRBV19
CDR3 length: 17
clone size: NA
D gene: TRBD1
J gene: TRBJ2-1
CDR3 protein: CASSIDLRQGAKNEQFF
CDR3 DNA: TGTGCCAGTAGTATAGATCTAAGGCAGGGGGCGAAGAATGAGCAGTTCTTC

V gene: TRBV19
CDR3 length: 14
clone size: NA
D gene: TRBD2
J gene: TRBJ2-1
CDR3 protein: CASTTSGLRNEQFF
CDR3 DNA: TGTGCCAGTACCACTAGCGGTTTAAGGAATGAGCAGTTCTTC

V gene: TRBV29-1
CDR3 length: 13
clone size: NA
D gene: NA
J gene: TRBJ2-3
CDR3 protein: CSVPRGIADTQYF
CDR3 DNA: TGCAGCGTTCCCCGCGGGATTGCAGATACGCAGTATTTT

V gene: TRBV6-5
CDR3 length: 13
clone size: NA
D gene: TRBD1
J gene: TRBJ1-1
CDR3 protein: CASKRQGVVEAFF
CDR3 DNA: TGTGCCAGCAAAAGACAGGGGGTGGTGGAAGCTTTCTTT

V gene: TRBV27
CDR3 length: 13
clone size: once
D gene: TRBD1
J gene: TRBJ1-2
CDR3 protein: CASSPDRVRGYTF
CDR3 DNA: TGTGCCAGCAGTCCCGACAGGGTGAGAGGCTACACCTTC

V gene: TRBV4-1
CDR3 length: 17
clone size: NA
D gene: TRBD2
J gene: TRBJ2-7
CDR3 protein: CASSQALGAGALYEQYF
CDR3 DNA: TGCGCCAGCAGCCAAGCCCTGGGAGCGGGGGCCTTATACGAGCAGTACTTC

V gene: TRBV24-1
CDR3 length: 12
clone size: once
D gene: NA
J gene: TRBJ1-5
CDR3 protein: CATSNSGRPQHF
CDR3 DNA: TGTGCCACCAGTAATAGTGGTCGGCCCCAGCATTTT